This T cell receptor (beta chain) derives from a study of CD8 T cells in ankylosing spondylitis (dated by TCRdb to 2016 to 2017). A note on the overall study: The study set out to find disease-linked TCR variants by profiling T cell receptor beta repertoires in ankylosing spondylitis patients and healthy donors. Samples of peripheral blood were taken, and for ankylosing spondylitis patients, synovial fluid was collected as well. The whole study cohort included about a hundred healthy donors and about two dozen ankylosing spondylitis patients.

The sequencing machine was an Illumina HiSeq 2500. Quantitative 5'-RACE with molecular barcodes was used to prepare TCR beta libraries. Turning to the authors' computational methods: To identify disease-linked TCR variants, a new computational method was used, one built on a probabilistic model of VDJ rearrangement. TCRdb reworked the public reads: Q25 trimming with fastp, MiXCR clone assembly, productive beta chains retained. Identical CDR3 proteins give one entry, which carries the most common genes and DNA. These V and J calls originate from TCRdb's pipeline instead of the authors' own analysis. For this sample the table gives around 130,000 distinct CDR3 sequences, of which roughly a sixth were detected only once. The ten top clones hold 25% to 40% of the sample. On this clonotype itself: What this receptor recognizes is not known. No quality values exist for individual bases; no much larger clone is one base distant.

Results and caveats for the whole study, not just this receptor: The disease-linked clones showed a CD8+ phenotype and occurred at relatively low frequencies in peripheral blood. Blood from ankylosing spondylitis patients appeared to be characterized by a TCR beta motif composed of several highly homologous amino acid variants. Some of the motif variants had been reported before in the synovial fluid and blood of reactive arthritis patients, a finding that suggests common disease-initiation mechanisms. The disease-linked clones were reported as significantly enriched in matched synovial fluid samples from ankylosing spondylitis patients.

Germline trimming amounts to 8 bases on V and 1 base on J, with 8 as the count of junction bases outside the gene matches. Including cysteine and phenylalanine, the CDR3 has 14 amino acids. The retained sequence is limited to the CDR3, 42 bases, with the frame set at the first base. For CDR1 and CDR2, the germline V gene lists ENHRY and SYGVKD. The TCR comes from a male donor with ankylosing spondylitis. Sequenced input: blood, either unsorted or a sorted T cell fraction (not recorded which). The chain uses TRBV10-3 and TRBJ2-7; 7 nucleotides in the junction match TRBD2. The DNA reads TGTGCCATCGGCCCCGCCGGGGGGTCCTACGAGCAGTACTTC. This translates into CAIGPAGGSYEQYF.